The 21 T cell receptor beta chains below come from one sample, sequenced in a study of T cell responses to AZD1222 COVID-19 vaccine. Some clones are missing from TCRdb's copy, which holds only in-frame ones; the method was immunoSEQ multiplex PCR. The sample carries tens of thousands of clones, around 80% recorded once. The sample consisted of peripheral blood, taken on day 0 of AZD1222 vaccination. These TCRs come from an adult in good health.

The V and J genes are TRBV19 and TRBJ1-4; D is uncertain. With 3 bases removed from V and 7 bases from J, the gap between germline ends came to 3 bases. The CDR3 has 11 residues. Germline assignment: CDR1 LNHDA and CDR2 SQIVND (reference sequence). This CDR3 is CASSISEKLFF. The CDR3 nucleotides are TGTGCCAGTAGTATTTCTGAAAAACTGTTTTTT.

The chain combines TRBV25-1 with TRBJ2-4, with 7 bases aligning to TRBD2. The junction had 5 bases not matched to a gene; V was cut back by 2 bases and J by 4 bases. The CDR3 runs 15 residues. Germline V gene data show CDR1 as MGHDK and CDR2 as SYGVNS. In DNA, the CDR3 is TGTGCCAGCAGTGAAGCGACGGGGGGTAAAAACATTCAGTACTTC. As protein: CASSEATGGKNIQYF. The full variable domain, completed using reference TRBV25-1 and TRBJ2-4, is EADIYQTPRYLVIGTGKKITLECSQTMGHDKMYWYQQDPGMELHLIHYSYGVNSTEKGDLSSESTVSRIRTEHFPLTLESARPSHTSQYLCASSEATGGKNIQYFGAGTRLSVL.

V gene TRBV18 combines with J gene TRBJ2-7; D possibly matches TRBD1 or TRBD2 (5 bases each). Germline V gene data show CDR1 as KGHSH and CDR2 as LQKENI. The CDR3 covers 14 residues. Trimming took off 3 bases at V and 0 bases at J, with 9 bases between the two ends. The CDR3 nucleotides are TGTGCCAGCTCACCTCCAGGGAGCTCCTACGAGCAGTACTTC. Amino acids: CASSPPGSSYEQYF. The full variable domain, rest sourced from reference TRBV18 and TRBJ2-7, is NAGVMQNPRHLVRRRGQEARLRCSPMKGHSHVYWYRQLPEEGLKFMVYLQKENIIDESGMPKERFSAEFPKEGPSILRIQQVVRGDSAAYFCASSPPGSSYEQYFGPGTRLTVT.

Sample share makes this clone medium-sized. The rearrangement uses TRBV6-6 and TRBJ1-5; 8 nucleotides line up with TRBD1. J gave up 7 bases and V 4 bases, and 6 bases lay outside the gene matches. Per germline, CDR1 MNHNY and CDR2 SVGAGI (reference sequence). This CDR3 is built from 14 residues. CDR3 nucleotides: TGTGCCAGCAGTTGGGTGGACAGGGCGCAGCCCCAGCATTTT. Translation: CASSWVDRAQPQHF.

The gene calls are TRBV9 and TRBJ2-1; 10 bases are a match to TRBD2. CDR1 is SGDLS and CDR2 is YYNGEE in the germline V gene. This CDR3 is built from 16 residues. V shed 0 bases and J 6 bases; nucleotides not matched to a gene: 6. The CDR3 DNA is TGTGCCAGCAGCGTAGGGAGCGGGGGGGATATCAATGAGCAGTTCTTC. Residues: CASSVGSGGDINEQFF.

The chain links TRBV6-2 or TRBV6-3 to TRBJ2-5, with 12 bases fitting TRBD1. CDR3 length: 16 residues. Unmatched junction bases numbered 6, after V lost 4 bases and J lost 3 bases. Germline values: CDR1 MNHEY, CDR2 SVGEGT. CDR3 loop: CASSWGTGGLKETQYF. CDR3 DNA: TGTGCCAGCAGTTGGGGGACAGGGGGCTTGAAAGAGACCCAGTACTTC.

The rearrangement links TRBV6-5 to TRBJ1-6, with a weak D call TRBD1 (5 bases). There are 15 residues in the CDR3. CDR1 and CDR2 from the germline V gene are MNHEY and SVGAGI. V was cut by 6 bases and J by 9 bases, with 18 bases left in between. DNA for the CDR3: TGTGCCAGCAGAAGCCCCAGGCAGGGTGGTTCACCCCTCCACTTT. Amino acids: CASRSPRQGGSPLHF.

V gene TRBV7-6 combines with J gene TRBJ1-1; D possibly corresponds to TRBD1 (5 bases). Germline lookup yields CDR1 SGHVS and CDR2 FNYEAQ. CDR3 length: 13 amino acids. Between the trimmed V and J ends, which lost 3 bases and 4 bases, there was a span of 9 bases. The CDR3 coding sequence is TGTGCCAGCAGCTTGGGGGGGAGCACTGAAGCTTTCTTT. Translating gives CASSLGGSTEAFF. The full variable domain, completed using reference TRBV7-6 and TRBJ1-1, is GAGVSQSPRYKVTKRGQDVALRCDPISGHVSLYWYRQALGQGPEFLTYFNYEAQQDKSGLPNDRFSAERPEGSISTLTIQRTEQRDSAMYRCASSLGGSTEAFFGQGTRLTVV.

This sequence joins TRBV7-9 and TRBJ2-3, with D possibly matching TRBD2 (7 bases). The V gene lost 5 bases and the J gene lost 6 bases, with 12 bases spanning the gap. The CDR3 has 13 amino acids. The germline V gene has CDR1 SEHNR and CDR2 FQNEAQ (reference sequence). This CDR3 reads CASSPRGPDTQYF. The CDR3 nucleotides are TGTGCCAGCAGCCCGCGGGGGCCGGATACGCAGTATTTT. The variable domain in full, completed from reference TRBV7-9 and TRBJ2-3, reads DTGVSQNPRHKITKRGQNVTFRCDPISEHNRLYWYRQTLGQGPEFLTYFQNEAQLEKSRLLSDRFSAERPKGSFSTLEIQRTEQGDSAMYLCASSPRGPDTQYFGPGTRLTVL.

This clone was observed a few times. The chain joins TRBV30 to TRBJ2-7, with D maybe TRBD1 (6 bases). Per germline, CDR1 GTSNPN and CDR2 SVGIG (reference sequence). The CDR3 runs 13 residues. Between the trimmed V and J ends, which lost 3 bases and 6 bases, there was a span of 15 bases. CDR3 loop: CAWSAGVTGEQYF. The CDR3 DNA follows: TGTGCCTGGAGCGCAGGGGTGACGGGCGAGCAGTACTTC.

The sample holds one count of this clone. The J gene is TRBJ1-2, the V gene TRBV10-1; weak D call: TRBD1 (6 bases). CDR3 length equals 13 residues. From germline, CDR1 is WNHNN and CDR2 SYGVQD (reference sequence). Trimming took off 3 bases at V and 4 bases at J, with 9 bases between the two ends. The DNA for the CDR3 is TGCGCCAGCAGTGAAGACAGGCTCTATGGCTACACCTTC. Amino acid sequence: CASSEDRLYGYTF.

This chain links TRBV6-6 with TRBJ1-2; 10 bases fit TRBD1. The CDR3 spans 17 residues. Germline V CDR1 and CDR2: MNHNY, SVGAGI (reference sequence). The V and J ends lost 5 bases and 1 base, in that order; junction bases with no gene match: 10. The DNA of the CDR3 is TGTGCCAGCAGTCCGAAGGGACAGGGGTATATTAACTATGGCTACACCTTC. Protein: CASSPKGQGYINYGYTF.

The V call is TRBV7-2, the J call TRBJ1-1; D gene ambiguous. V was cut by 2 bases and J by 1 base, with 8 bases left in between. The CDR3 spans 14 residues. Germline-derived CDR1 and CDR2 are SGHTA and FQGNSA. The CDR3 reads CASSLQSANTEAFF. The CDR3 DNA reads as TGTGCCAGCAGCTTACAATCGGCGAACACTGAAGCTTTCTTT. Together with reference TRBV7-2 and TRBJ1-1, the CDR3 gives the full variable domain: GAGVSQSPSNKVTEKGKDVELRCDPISGHTALYWYRQSLGQGLEFLIYFQGNSAPDKSGLPSDRFSAERTGGSVSTLTIQRTQQEDSAVYLCASSLQSANTEAFFGQGTRLTVV.

The chain is built from TRBV9 and TRBJ2-2; the D gene could be TRBD1 or TRBD2 (6 bases each). Germline CDR1 is SGDLS and CDR2 is YYNGEE. The CDR3 sequence is 17 residues long. V lost 3 bases to trimming and J lost 7 bases, with 22 bases between them. CDR3 nucleotides: TGTGCCAGCAGCGCCCCCAAAGGGGGGTCCGTAGGCGGGGAGCTGTTTTTT. Protein product: CASSAPKGGSVGGELFF.

The rearrangement uses TRBV4-1 and TRBJ2-1; no reliable D call. V was clipped by 0 bases and J by 1 base, with 4 bases between them. The CDR3 runs 14 residues. The V gene's germline CDR1 is MGHRA and CDR2 YSYEKL. As DNA, the CDR3 is TGCGCCAGCAGCCAAGATCGTTCCTACAATGAGCAGTTCTTC. It encodes CASSQDRSYNEQFF.

This clone was counted between two and nine times. The chain links TRBV14 to TRBJ2-7, with TRBD2 matching over 9 bases. The ends lost 1 base at V and 4 bases at J; junction bases unmatched: 5. There are 15 residues in the CDR3. Germline CDR1 and CDR2: SGHDN and FVKESK. This CDR3 reads CASSQVGGGGYEQYF. The CDR3 DNA reads TGTGCCAGCAGCCAAGTCGGCGGGGGGGGTTACGAGCAGTACTTC.

J is TRBJ2-1 and V is TRBV12-2; the table's D call of TRBD1 was not tested on the DNA. TRBV12-2 corresponds to a pseudogene. The CDR3 has 15 amino acids. CDR3 amino acids: CASRLIGGLTNEQFF. DNA of the CDR3: TGTGCAAGTCGCTTAATAGGGGGCTTGACCAATGAGCAGTTCTTC.

This chain uses TRBV4-1 with TRBJ2-1; TRBD2 aligns across 10 bases. From germline, CDR1 is MGHRA and CDR2 YSYEKL. V lost 0 bases to trimming and J lost 3 bases; unmatched junction nucleotides: 5. The CDR3 covers 17 residues. CDR3 sequence (DNA): TGCGCCAGCAGCCAAGATCCCCAGCGGGGGGGCTACAATGAGCAGTTCTTC. Protein: CASSQDPQRGGYNEQFF.

This chain links TRBV18 with TRBJ2-2; 7 bases are a match to TRBD1. This CDR3 contains 17 residues. V was clipped by 1 base and J by 0 bases; unmatched bases: 5. Germline assignment: CDR1 KGHSH and CDR2 LQKENI. CDR3 residues: CASSPLAGQANTGELFF. The CDR3 coding sequence is TGTGCCAGCTCACCACTGGCAGGACAGGCGAACACCGGGGAGCTGTTTTTT.

This chain connects TRBV13 to TRBJ2-1, with D tentatively TRBD1 or TRBD2 (5 bases each). The germline V and J ends were trimmed by 5 bases and 4 bases, with 18 bases remaining between them. The CDR3 runs 16 residues. Germline V gene data show CDR1 as PRHDT and CDR2 as FYEKMQ (reference sequence). In nucleotides, the CDR3 is TGTGCCAGCAGCACCCACCCCGGGACGTTGTACAATGAGCAGTTCTTC. Translation: CASSTHPGTLYNEQFF. The full variable domain, completed using reference TRBV13 and TRBJ2-1, is AAGVIQSPRHLIKEKRETATLKCYPIPRHDTVYWYQQGPGQDPQFLISFYEKMQSDKGSIPDRFSAQQFSDYHSELNMSSLELGDSALYFCASSTHPGTLYNEQFFGPGTRLTVL.

The chain links TRBV15 to TRBJ2-1; TRBD2 aligns across 11 bases. V lost 0 bases and J lost 9; bases outside the gene matches: 13. CDR3 size: 18 residues. CDR1 and CDR2 (germline): LNHNV, YYDKDF (reference sequence). This chain's CDR3 is CATSRDRLAGGTGLEQFF. The CDR3 nucleotides are TGTGCCACCAGCAGAGATAGGCTAGCGGGGGGTACTGGTCTTGAGCAGTTCTTC.